Listed here are 29 T cell receptor beta chains from one sample, sequenced in a study of blood T cell repertoires in COVID-19. Method: immunoSEQ multiplex PCR; TCRdb's copy keeps in-frame clones and lacks some. Of over 200,000 clones in the sample, around four fifths were seen once. Material: peripheral blood. These TCRs come from a woman in her 70s with active or convalescent COVID-19.

The chain is built from TRBV7-8 and TRBJ1-6, with a tentative D call TRBD1 (6 bases). Between the trimmed V and J ends, which lost 4 bases and 5 bases, there was a span of 12 bases. This CDR3 has 15 residues. CDR1 and CDR2 from the germline V gene are SGHVS and FQNEAQ. CDR3 sequence (DNA): TGTGCCAGCAGCTCTCCCTACAGGGATAATTCACCCCTCCACTTT. It yields the protein CASSSPYRDNSPLHF.

The V and J genes are TRBV5-1 and TRBJ2-5; 7 positions match TRBD1. The CDR3 has 15 amino acids. In germline, CDR1 is SGHRS, CDR2 YFSETQ. The junction had 11 bases not matched to a gene; V was cut back by 4 bases and J by 5 bases. In DNA form, the CDR3 reads TGCGCCAGCAGCCAACAAGACAGGGAGTGGGAGACCCAGTACTTC. Protein product: CASSQQDREWETQYF.

This clone was seen once. V gene TRBV6-5 combines with J gene TRBJ1-2; D perhaps matches TRBD1 (5 bases). Germline CDR1 is MNHEY and CDR2 is SVGAGI. The CDR3 contains 16 residues. V was shortened by 2 bases and J by 4 bases, with 17 bases between the two germline ends. CDR3 DNA: TGTGCCAGCAGTTACGCATCAGCAGGGCACACCTATGGCTACACCTTC. This translates into CASSYASAGHTYGYTF.

The V call is TRBV7-8, the J call TRBJ1-1, with D maybe TRBD1 (6 bases). The V and J ends lost 5 bases and 3 bases respectively, with 16 bases between them. Germline CDR1 and CDR2: SGHVS and FQNEAQ. There are 15 residues in the CDR3. CDR3 DNA: TGTGCCAGCAGCCTCCAAACAGGGTTGGACACTGAAGCTTTCTTT. Protein: CASSLQTGLDTEAFF.

This clone was seen just once. The rearrangement uses TRBV7-6 and TRBJ1-2; 7 bases match TRBD1. Germline CDR1 is SGHVS and CDR2 is FNYEAQ. The length of the CDR3 is 13 residues. V trimming: 5 bases; J trimming: 4 bases; junction bases outside the gene matches: 4. In DNA form, the CDR3 reads TGTGCCAGCAGCCGGGGACAGTCCTATGGCTACACCTTC. Amino acids: CASSRGQSYGYTF.

This chain connects TRBV6-5 to TRBJ2-7; 7 nucleotides match TRBD1. The CDR3 spans 12 residues. The J segment lost 3 bases and the V segment lost 8 bases, leaving 4 bases of the junction unmatched. CDR1 and CDR2 from the germline V gene are MNHEY and SVGAGI. The CDR3 protein is CASEGQNYEQYF. Here the CDR3 DNA reads TGTGCCAGCGAGGGACAGAACTACGAGCAGTACTTC.

A few counts support this clone. The chain links TRBV5-8 to TRBJ1-2; 10 positions agree with TRBD1. The V and J ends lost 4 bases and 4 bases, in that order; junction bases with no gene match: 7. This CDR3 region has 15 residues. Germline assignment: CDR1 SGHTS and CDR2 YDEGEE. This CDR3 reads CASSPGRTGGYGYTF. CDR3 DNA: TGTGCCAGCAGCCCGGGGAGGACAGGGGGCTATGGCTACACCTTC.

The V gene is TRBV2, the J gene TRBJ2-7; TRBD1 agrees at 10 bases. CDR1 and CDR2 (germline): SNHLY, FYNNEI. With V trimmed by 6 bases and J by 4 bases, 6 bases remained unmatched. There are 14 residues in the CDR3. CDR3 in amino acids: CASRPGQGIYEQYF. CDR3 coding DNA: TGTGCCAGCAGACCGGGACAGGGGATTTACGAGCAGTACTTC.

V is TRBV5-1 and J is TRBJ2-1, with D uncertain. V was shortened by 4 bases and J by 0 bases, with 14 bases between the two germline ends. Germline assignment: CDR1 SGHRS and CDR2 YFSETQ. The CDR3 has 16 residues. The CDR3 sequence is CASSLLGSSSYNEQFF. The DNA of the CDR3 is TGCGCCAGCAGCCTTCTAGGATCTAGCTCCTACAATGAGCAGTTCTTC.

With respect to this clone: One junction end does not reproduce the germline sequence, and a read error may be involved. This sample also contains other DNA sequences that code for the same CDR3. The chain has TRBV2 and TRBJ2-2, with TRBD1 matching 7 bases. Per the germline V gene, CDR1 is SNHLY and CDR2 is FYNNEI. The length of the CDR3 is 14 residues. CDR3: CASSRQGNTGELFF. The CDR3 DNA reads as TGTGCTAGCAGCCGACAGGGAAACACCGGGGAGCTGTTTTTT.

Written as DNA, the CDR3 is TGTGCCAGCTCACCAGATAATAGGGGGCTGAACTATGGCTACACCTTC. Translation: CASSPDNRGLNYGYTF. The genes are TRBV18 and TRBJ1-2; the match to TRBD1 covers 7 bases. Germline V gene data show CDR1 as KGHSH and CDR2 as LQKENI. The CDR3 has 16 residues. J gave up 2 bases and V 2 bases, and 8 bases lay outside the gene matches.

The chain employs TRBV19 and TRBJ2-7; 10 nucleotides agree with TRBD1. The CDR3 contains 13 residues. With V trimmed by 9 bases and J by 2 bases, 4 bases remained unmatched. CDR1 and CDR2 (germline): LNHDA, SQIVND (reference sequence). For the CDR3, the DNA is TGTGCCAGCGCCGGGACAGGGGCCTACGAGCAGTACTTC. Translation: CASAGTGAYEQYF.

This chain connects TRBV3-1 (or the pseudogene TRBV3-2) to TRBJ1-2, with 7 nucleotides matching TRBD1. V gave up 4 bases and J gave up 7 bases; unmatched junction bases: 6. Germline-derived CDR1 and CDR2 are LGHDT and YNNKEL (reference sequence). CDR3 size: 13 residues. The CDR3 sequence is CASSPTGAGGYTF. The CDR3, as DNA: TGTGCCAGCAGCCCTACAGGGGCCGGTGGCTACACCTTC.

This clone was observed a single time. The chain carries TRBV25-1 and TRBJ1-5; D perhaps matches TRBD1 (5 bases). This CDR3 contains 15 residues. Germline CDR1 is MGHDK and CDR2 is SYGVNS. Trimming took 4 bases from V and 5 from J, leaving 15 bases between them. DNA of the CDR3: TGTGCCAGCAGTGGATTGGGGGGTGAACATCAGCCCCAGCATTTT. Encoded protein: CASSGLGGEHQPQHF.

The V and J genes are TRBV18 and TRBJ1-2; D may be TRBD1 (6 bases). The germline V and J ends were trimmed by 0 bases and 0 bases, with 11 bases remaining between them. CDR3 length: 16 amino acids. CDR1 is KGHSH, CDR2 LQKENI, per germline. CDR3 sequence reads: CASSPPGRGTNYGYTF. CDR3 DNA sequence: TGTGCCAGCTCACCACCGGGAAGGGGGACTAACTATGGCTACACCTTC.

The chain uses TRBV30 and TRBJ1-1; 7 bases match TRBD1. Germline-derived CDR1 and CDR2 are GTSNPN and SVGIG (reference sequence). This CDR3 region has 12 residues. The V and J ends lost 3 bases and 6 bases, in that order; junction bases with no gene match: 4. The CDR3 nucleotides are TGTGCCTGGAGAGAAGACAGGGCTGAAGCTTTCTTT. It specifies CAWREDRAEAFF.

The V and J genes are TRBV30 and TRBJ2-5, with 10 bases lining up with TRBD2. Germline values: CDR1 GTSNPN, CDR2 SVGIG (reference sequence). CDR3 length equals 17 residues. Germline trimming cut 5 bases from V and 5 bases from J; bases unmatched to any gene: 17. CDR3 amino acids: CAWAPGSLAGVRETQYF. The CDR3 region has the DNA TGTGCCTGGGCCCCGGGCTCCCTAGCGGGAGTGAGGGAGACCCAGTACTTC.

J is TRBJ2-7 and V is TRBV20-1; 11 bases are a match to TRBD2. Germline V gene data show CDR1 as DFQATT and CDR2 as SNEGSKA (reference sequence). Trimming cost V 6 bases and J 4 bases; bases outside gene matches: 8. CDR3 length: 14 amino acids. CDR3 amino acids: CSASPGLAVYEQYF. DNA for the CDR3: TGCAGTGCGAGTCCGGGACTAGCGGTGTACGAGCAGTACTTC.

This sequence joins TRBV29-1 and TRBJ1-2, with 7 nucleotides matching TRBD1. In germline, CDR1 is SQVTM, CDR2 ANQGSEA. Trimming cost V 2 bases and J 6 bases; bases outside gene matches: 6. The CDR3 is 13 amino acids. This chain's CDR3 is CSVERPGGNGYTF. For the CDR3, the DNA is TGCAGCGTTGAAAGGCCAGGGGGGAATGGCTACACCTTC.

The chain couples TRBV27 to TRBJ2-1, with 14 bases matching TRBD2. The CDR3 spans 17 residues. V was clipped by 6 bases and J by 9 bases; unmatched bases: 13. Germline V gene sequence: CDR1 MNHEY, CDR2 SMNVEV (reference sequence). CDR3 in DNA: TGTGCCAGCAGCGGACTAGCGGGGGGAACCGCTTATAGTGAGCAGTTCTTC. This sequence encodes CASSGLAGGTAYSEQFF.

The chain uses TRBV12-3 or TRBV12-4 and TRBJ2-3, with no clear D. The CDR3 totals 13 residues. The V and J ends lost 4 bases and 2 bases respectively, with 7 bases between them. Here the CDR3 reads CASSSPFTDTQYF. In nucleotides, the CDR3 is TGTGCCAGCAGTTCCCCTTTCACAGATACGCAGTATTTT.

This chain uses TRBV4-1 with TRBJ2-1; TRBD1 agrees at 8 bases. The CDR3 covers 14 residues. CDR1 is MGHRA, CDR2 YSYEKL, per germline. Losses at the gene ends were 6 bases for V and 9 bases for J; bases not matched to a gene: 10. The chain's CDR3 is CASRNPGQGGEQFF. The CDR3 region has the DNA TGCGCCAGCAGAAACCCCGGACAGGGAGGTGAGCAGTTCTTC.

The chain uses TRBV14 and TRBJ2-7, with D perhaps TRBD2 (7 bases). CDR1 and CDR2 from the germline V gene are SGHDN and FVKESK. With 3 bases removed from V and 4 bases from J, the gap between germline ends came to 13 bases. There are 14 residues in the CDR3. The CDR3 region has the DNA TGTGCCAGCAGCCAGGTGGGGGGGCCATACGAGCAGTACTTC. Its translation: CASSQVGGPYEQYF.

The chain uses TRBV5-4 and TRBJ2-7, with TRBD2 matching over 11 bases. The CDR3 totals 18 residues. V shed 1 base and J 0 bases; nucleotides not matched to a gene: 9. Looked up from germline, CDR1 is SGHNT and CDR2 is YYREEE (reference sequence). DNA for the CDR3: TGTGCCAGCAGCTTGATGGGATGGGGACTAGCGGCCTCCTACGAGCAGTACTTC. Translating it yields CASSLMGWGLAASYEQYF.

The rearrangement uses TRBV2 and TRBJ2-3, with D possibly TRBD2 on 6 matching bases. Germline values: CDR1 SNHLY, CDR2 FYNNEI. This CDR3 has 12 residues. Trimming left V 4 bases short and J 5 bases short, with 7 bases between. The CDR3 loop is CASSAGEDTQYF. The CDR3, as DNA: TGTGCCAGCAGTGCGGGGGAAGATACGCAGTATTTT. The complete variable domain, with remaining parts taken from reference TRBV2 and TRBJ2-3, reads EPEVTQTPSHQVTQMGQEVILRCVPISNHLYFYWYRQILGQKVEFLVSFYNNEISEKSEIFDDQFSVERPDGSNFTLKIRSTKLEDSAMYFCASSAGEDTQYFGPGTRLTVL.

This sequence joins TRBV27 and TRBJ1-1; 8 nucleotides align to TRBD1. Germline V gives CDR1 MNHEY, CDR2 SMNVEV (reference sequence). J was trimmed by 4 bases and V by 8 bases; bases with no gene match: 12. The CDR3 is made up of 15 amino acids. The CDR3 DNA reads as TGTGCCAGCCTCCCACGGACAGGGCTCGTCACTGAAGCTTTCTTT. Amino acid sequence: CASLPRTGLVTEAFF.

The chain couples TRBV5-6 to TRBJ1-6; D not certain. Germline V gene lookup returns CDR1 SGHDT and CDR2 YYEEEE. V was trimmed by 1 base and J by 8 bases, leaving 4 bases between them. This CDR3 has 12 residues. The CDR3 region has the DNA TGTGCCAGCAGCTTGATCGATTCACCCCTCCACTTT. Translating gives CASSLIDSPLHF.

J is TRBJ1-1 and V is TRBV5-5, with D perhaps TRBD1 (6 bases). CDR1 and CDR2 from the germline V gene are SGHKS and YYEKEE (reference sequence). CDR3 length equals 15 residues. V was shortened by 7 bases and J by 2 bases, with 18 bases between the two germline ends. The CDR3 sequence is CASLGQWGTNTEAFF. The CDR3 nucleotides are TGTGCCAGCCTCGGACAGTGGGGCACCAACACTGAAGCTTTCTTT.

This clone appeared once. The chain combines TRBV4-2 with TRBJ2-2; TRBD1 agrees at 7 bases. Germline loops: CDR1 LGHNA, CDR2 YNFKEQ. The J segment lost 0 bases and the V segment lost 3 bases, leaving 1 base of the junction unmatched. The CDR3 runs to 15 residues. For the CDR3, the DNA is TGTGCCAGCAGCCAGGGACAGTCGAACACCGGGGAGCTGTTTTTT. Translation: CASSQGQSNTGELFF.